Sequencing of this T cell receptor (beta chain) was carried out in a study of blood T cells in healthy people across ages. Study at large: Per two T cells, template switching captured roughly one barcoded beta molecule.

The CDR3 length is 14 residues. Trimming took 5 bases from V and 5 from J; bases not matched to a gene: 5. Germline values: CDR1 DFQATT, CDR2 SNEGSKA (reference sequence). PCR was performed a second time for 7 to 11 cycles using a sample-barcoded 5' primer and a J-beta primer mix. TCRdb analysed the 5' RACE reads with MiXCR anew, one entry per CDR3 protein. Of about 680,000 distinct CDR3 sequences in the sample, 45% to 50% were seen once. This clonotype was counted only a few times. The V gene is TRBV20-1, the J gene TRBJ1-4, with 10 bases lining up with TRBD1. The sequenced sample was blood. The receptor was isolated from a woman aged 55-69 years in good health. DNA of the CDR3: TGCAGTGCTCCGCCGGGACAGGGGAATGAAAAACTGTTTTTT. Translating gives CSAPPGQGNEKLFF.